This paragraph reports one TCR beta chain. Its antigen is currently unknown. TCRdb re-derived calls from the reads in MiXCR, one entry per CDR3 protein. This table holds 650,000 to 900,000 distinct CDR3 sequences, around a third found once. The source of the sample is a study of T cell repertoires in cytomegalovirus infection. This CDR3 has 11 residues. Trimming stripped 5 bases from V and 5 bases from J, with 6 bases between. The material was cultured CD8+ T cells from PBMCs, obtained from culture after CMV antigen stimulation. The chain is built from TRBV12-3 or TRBV12-4 and TRBJ1-2, with no clear D. The TCR sequence derives from a human donor in good health (CMV status not recorded). Some clones in this sample may be carry-over from other donors' samples. CDR3 amino acids: CASSNIYGYTF. The DNA for the CDR3 is TGTGCCAGCAGTAACATATATGGCTACACCTTC.